Sequencing of this T cell receptor beta chain was carried out in a study of shared clonotypes between healthy human individuals. Study as a whole: Used for every donor were three CD4 naive, three CD4 memory, two CD8 naive and one CD8 memory plate.

The donors, all of them Caucasian adults, lived in Nashville, Tennessee. Splitting of CD4+ cells produced CD45RA+ naive and CD45RA-negative memory subsets. Using immunoSEQ multiplex PCR, the repertoire was profiled, and TCRdb retains in-frame clones only, with some absent. The sample records about 2 million clones, over 85% being singletons. The specimen sequenced was naive CD4+ T cells sorted from blood. Subset: CD45RA+ positively selected. This clonotype was obtained from a young man in good health.

DNA for the CDR3: TGTGCCAGCAGCGCATTCTTGGAAGGAGCTCGGGGCTACACCTTC. It translates to CASSAFLEGARGYTF. J is TRBJ1-2 and V is TRBV2, with no clear D. Germline CDR1 and CDR2: SNHLY and FYNNEI. Between the trimmed V and J ends, which lost 6 bases and 8 bases, there was a span of 22 bases. The CDR3 extends over 15 amino acids.